This note documents a single T cell receptor (beta chain) sequence. Donors each provided around 9 milliliters of peripheral blood. Trimming cost V 3 bases and J 9 bases, with 15 bases left between them. This CDR3 is 13 amino acids long. The germline CDR1 and CDR2 sequences are DFQATT and SNEGSKA (reference sequence). This specimen belongs to a study of blood T cells in healthy people across ages. Next came a second PCR, run for about 7 to 12 cycles, which used a sample-barcoded 5' primer along with a J-beta primer mix. Every sample gave at least 2.5 million paired-end reads containing CDR3. TCRdb re-called the 5' RACE reads with MiXCR, one entry per CDR3 protein. Here the sample spans 1.5 million to 2 million distinct CDR3 sequences, about 49% being singletons.

Sequenced material: blood. The chain is built from TRBV20-1 and TRBJ2-1; D call uncertain. The TCR originated in a woman between 35 and 50 years old in good health. CDR3 sequence: CSASGRGPSEQFF. CDR3 sequence (DNA): TGCAGTGCTAGTGGGCGTGGACCGAGTGAGCAGTTCTTC.